A single sample is the source of the 24 T cell receptor beta chains below, sequenced in a study of shared clonotypes between healthy human individuals. Sequenced by immunoSEQ multiplex PCR; TCRdb stores in-frame clones only, minus some. The repertoire holds some 2,000,000 clones, with 90% to 95% as singletons. Sample: naive CD4+ T cells sorted from blood. The sample's subset: CD45RA+ positively selected. The receptors here all came from a man between 18 and 29 years old in good health.

V and J are TRBV5-1 and TRBJ1-1; 10 bases are a match to TRBD1. V shed 4 bases and J 6 bases; nucleotides not matched to a gene: 9. The CDR3 is 15 residues long. Germline V lookup: CDR1 SGHRS, CDR2 YFSETQ. This CDR3 is CASSKPGQGSAEAFF. The CDR3 DNA is TGCGCCAGCAGCAAACCGGGACAGGGGTCGGCTGAAGCTTTCTTT. The full variable domain, in which reference TRBV5-1 and TRBJ1-1 provide the parts outside the CDR3, is KAGVTQTPRYLIKTRGQQVTLSCSPISGHRSVSWYQQTPGQGLQFLFEYFSETQRNKGNFPGRFSGRQFSNSRSEMNVSTLELGDSALYLCASSKPGQGSAEAFFGQGTRLTVV.

CDR3 protein: CASSVRTGDNYGYTF. The CDR3 DNA reads TGTGCCAGCAGCGTACGGACAGGGGATAACTATGGCTACACCTTC. V gene TRBV7-9 combines with J gene TRBJ1-2, with 9 nucleotides matching TRBD1. From germline, CDR1 is SEHNR and CDR2 FQNEAQ (reference sequence). The CDR3 extends over 15 amino acids. V shed 5 bases, J shed 1 base, and the junction held 5 bases outside the gene matches.

The rearrangement joins TRBV6-6 to TRBJ2-3; 7 positions match TRBD2. After removal of 6 bases from V and 3 bases from J, the junction contained 9 bases not matched to a gene. The germline gives CDR1 MNHNY, CDR2 SVGAGI (reference sequence). CDR3 length: 15 amino acids. CDR3 protein: CASSMGRAGTDTQYF. The CDR3 DNA reads as TGTGCCAGCAGCATGGGGAGGGCGGGGACAGATACGCAGTATTTT.

This chain uses TRBV7-2 with TRBJ2-3; 9 bases match TRBD1. Trimming cost V 5 bases and J 3 bases; bases outside gene matches: 9. Germline CDR1 is SGHTA and CDR2 is FQGNSA. The CDR3 totals 16 residues. The CDR3 here is CASSPPGQGITDTQYF. CDR3 sequence (DNA): TGTGCCAGCAGCCCTCCGGGACAGGGAATAACAGATACGCAGTATTTT.

The chain combines TRBV5-1 with TRBJ2-3, with no clear D. V lost 4 bases to trimming and J lost 5 bases, with 5 bases between them. The CDR3 has 11 amino acids. CDR1 SGHRS and CDR2 YFSETQ come from the germline V gene. The CDR3 protein is CASSEVDTQYF. CDR3 nucleotide sequence: TGCGCCAGCAGCGAAGTAGATACGCAGTATTTT.

The chain is built from TRBV6-1 and TRBJ2-3, with D possibly being TRBD1 (6 bases). CDR3 length: 16 residues. Germline V gene lookup returns CDR1 MNHNS and CDR2 SASEGT. Trimming shortened V by 3 bases and J by 0 bases, and 13 bases separated the two germline ends. This chain's CDR3 is CASSDTGTLSTDTQYF. CDR3 in DNA: TGTGCCAGCAGTGATACCGGGACACTTAGCACAGATACGCAGTATTTT.

As for this clone: Distinct nucleotide sequences in the sample also encode this CDR3. The chain uses TRBV5-4 and TRBJ1-1; no definite D call. Germline V gene sequence: CDR1 SGHNT, CDR2 YYREEE (reference sequence). The CDR3 extends over 11 amino acids. V was trimmed by 2 bases and J by 2 bases, leaving 1 base between them. The DNA for the CDR3 is TGTGCCAGCAGCTTAAACACTGAAGCTTTCTTT. Encoded protein: CASSLNTEAFF.

The V call is TRBV6-1, the J call TRBJ2-3; TRBD2 might be the D (7 bases). This CDR3 region has 14 residues. Germline lookup yields CDR1 MNHNS and CDR2 SASEGT. The V gene lost 6 bases and the J gene lost 4 bases, with 14 bases spanning the gap. Here the CDR3 DNA reads TGTGCCAGCAGCCTAAGGGGGGGGGCAGATACGCAGTATTTT. Protein sequence: CASSLRGGADTQYF.

V and J are TRBV5-1 and TRBJ1-3; D not resolved. Germline V gives CDR1 SGHRS, CDR2 YFSETQ. The CDR3 length is 15 residues. V was trimmed by 0 bases and J by 0 bases, leaving 7 bases between them. The CDR3 here is CASSLEYASGNTIYF. In nucleotides, the CDR3 is TGCGCCAGCAGCTTGGAATACGCCTCTGGAAACACCATATATTTT.

The chain has TRBV30 and TRBJ2-7; 8 bases line up with TRBD1. Germline assignment: CDR1 GTSNPN and CDR2 SVGIG (reference sequence). The junction had 4 bases not matched to a gene; V was cut back by 3 bases and J by 0 bases. This CDR3 has 14 residues. The CDR3 loop reads CAWRGTGGSYEQYF. CDR3 DNA: TGTGCCTGGAGGGGAACAGGGGGCTCCTACGAGCAGTACTTC. Supplemented by reference TRBV30 and TRBJ2-7, the full variable domain reads SQTIHQWPATLVQPVGSPLSLECTVEGTSNPNLYWYRQAAGRGLQLLFYSVGIGQISSEVPQNLSASRPQDRQFILSSKKLLLSDSGFYLCAWRGTGGSYEQYFGPGTRLTVT.

The chain uses TRBV5-4 and TRBJ1-6; a possible D gene is TRBD1 (5 bases). Trimming took off 4 bases at V and 7 bases at J, with 18 bases between the two ends. The CDR3 is 16 residues long. In germline, CDR1 is SGHNT, CDR2 YYREEE (reference sequence). The CDR3 DNA reads TGTGCCAGCAGCCCGGGGGGTAGGGTCGGCAATTCACCCCTCCACTTT. It translates to CASSPGGRVGNSPLHF. Filled out from reference TRBV5-4 and TRBJ1-6, the complete variable domain reads ETGVTQSPTHLIKTRGQQVTLRCSSQSGHNTVSWYQQALGQGPQFIFQYYREEENGRGNFPPRFSGLQFPNYSSELNVNALELDDSALYLCASSPGGRVGNSPLHFGNGTRLTVT.

The V and J genes are TRBV28 and TRBJ2-3; D unclear. CDR1 is MDHEN, CDR2 SYDVKM, per germline. There are 12 residues in the CDR3. Trimming stripped 5 bases from V and 6 bases from J, with 9 bases between. The CDR3 loop is CASSPLPDTQYF. DNA for the CDR3: TGTGCCAGCAGTCCCCTCCCGGATACGCAGTATTTT.

The V call is TRBV6-1, the J call TRBJ2-7; 8 bases fit TRBD2. The CDR3 loop spans 15 amino acids. Per the germline V gene, CDR1 is MNHNS and CDR2 is SASEGT. V lost 3 bases, J lost 3 bases, and 7 bases stayed unmatched. CDR3: CASSEALAGIYEQYF. The DNA for the CDR3 is TGTGCCAGCAGTGAGGCATTAGCGGGAATCTACGAGCAGTACTTC.

The J gene is TRBJ2-5, the V gene TRBV2, with TRBD2 identical over 8 bases. This CDR3 has 14 residues. Trimming at V came to 3 bases and at J to 5 bases, leaving 5 bases not matched to a gene. The germline V gene has CDR1 SNHLY and CDR2 FYNNEI. The CDR3 nucleotides are TGTGCCAGCAGTGACGGACTAGCTGGTGAGACCCAGTACTTC. It is translated as CASSDGLAGETQYF.

The chain is built from TRBV2 and TRBJ2-3; 7 bases are a match to TRBD2. J was trimmed by 5 bases and V by 5 bases; bases with no gene match: 7. Per the germline V gene, CDR1 is SNHLY and CDR2 is FYNNEI. This CDR3 has 14 residues. As DNA, the CDR3 is TGTGCCAGCAGTTCCTCCTTAGCGGGAGATACGCAGTATTTT. Translation: CASSSSLAGDTQYF.

The gene calls are TRBV18 and TRBJ2-1; tentatively, D is TRBD1 (5 bases). Germline loops: CDR1 KGHSH, CDR2 LQKENI. V lost 6 bases, J lost 5 bases, and 11 bases lay in between. The CDR3 runs to 13 residues. Here the CDR3 DNA reads TGTGCCAGCTCCCCCAGGGATAACAATGAGCAGTTCTTC. Translation gives CASSPRDNNEQFF.

The chain has TRBV27 and TRBJ2-3; TRBD1 is a possible D gene (6 bases). CDR3 length: 15 residues. The ends were cut back, 8 bases at V and 2 bases at J, with 17 bases in the middle. Germline values: CDR1 MNHEY, CDR2 SMNVEV (reference sequence). CDR3 in DNA: TGTGCCAGCCCCTCGAAGAGGGGGATCACAGATACGCAGTATTTT. It is translated as CASPSKRGITDTQYF.

The chain is built from TRBV6-5 and TRBJ1-5; D is ambiguous. Germline V CDR1 and CDR2: MNHEY, SVGAGI. The CDR3 extends over 14 amino acids. The V end was cut by 5 bases, the J end by 0 bases, with 8 bases between. CDR3: CASSPSSSNQPQHF. Written as DNA, the CDR3 is TGTGCCAGCAGTCCCTCGTCTAGCAATCAGCCCCAGCATTTT.

The CDR3 DNA sequence: TGTGCCAGCAGTCCCAGACAGCCGCCAGGTCCGACGCAGTACTTC. It yields the protein CASSPRQPPGPTQYF. The chain couples TRBV5-4 to TRBJ2-7; possible D gene TRBD1, 5 bases. Germline V gene data show CDR1 as SGHNT and CDR2 as YYREEE (reference sequence). Trimming left V 5 bases short and J 9 bases short, with 24 bases between. This CDR3 contains 15 residues.

In the case of this clone: Other DNA sequences in the same sample also yield this CDR3. The rearrangement joins TRBV5-8 to TRBJ1-6; D is unclear. The CDR3 is 16 residues long. Between the trimmed V and J ends, which lost 1 base and 0 bases, there was a span of 8 bases. The germline V gene encodes CDR1 SGHTS and CDR2 YDEGEE. CDR3: CASSLSGSSYNSPLHF. The CDR3 bases are TGTGCCAGCAGCTTGTCGGGAAGCTCCTATAATTCACCCCTCCACTTT.

In the case of this clone: Other DNA variants within this sample encode the same CDR3. The chain links TRBV5-1 to TRBJ2-7; unclear D gene. Germline CDR1 is SGHRS and CDR2 is YFSETQ. CDR3 length: 14 amino acids. Trimming left V 4 bases short and J 0 bases short, with 11 bases between. DNA for the CDR3: TGCGCCAGCAGCCGGTCGGATTCCTCCTACGAGCAGTACTTC. Translating it yields CASSRSDSSYEQYF.

The chain couples TRBV6-1 to TRBJ1-2; D possibly corresponds to TRBD1 (6 bases). Germline CDR1 reads MNHNS; CDR2 reads SASEGT. CDR3 size: 13 residues. The V end lost 6 bases, the J end lost 3 bases, and 11 bases lay between the germline ends. In DNA form, the CDR3 reads TGTGCCAGCAGGGACAGCGTTTACTATGGCTACACCTTC. Its translation: CASRDSVYYGYTF.

The rearrangement uses TRBV6-1 and TRBJ2-5; 9 nucleotides line up with TRBD1. Germline V lookup: CDR1 MNHNS, CDR2 SASEGT. The ends lost 6 bases at V and 5 bases at J; junction bases unmatched: 4. This CDR3 region has 13 residues. In DNA, the CDR3 is TGTGCCAGCAGAAGACAGGGGGACGAGACCCAGTACTTC. It translates to CASRRQGDETQYF.

This rearrangement joins TRBV25-1 to TRBJ2-3; no clear D. Per the germline V gene, CDR1 is MGHDK and CDR2 is SYGVNS. V was shortened by 4 bases and J by 3 bases, with 11 bases between the two germline ends. The CDR3 contains 14 residues. CDR3 sequence: CASSGWPSTDTQYF. The CDR3, as DNA: TGTGCCAGCAGTGGGTGGCCCTCAACAGATACGCAGTATTTT.